What follows is one T cell receptor beta chain and its context. What it recognizes is unknown. Looked up from germline, CDR1 is SGHRS and CDR2 is YFSETQ. Trimming removed 4 bases from V and 2 bases from J, with 10 bases in between. The CDR3 sequence is 14 residues long. The data were produced by immunoSEQ multiplex PCR, yet TCRdb's version contains in-frame clones alone and is incomplete. The sample contains 4,500 to 6,000 clones, roughly 87% of which appear only once. The sample originates from a study of STAT3 mutations in large granular lymphocyte leukemia. Overall study context: More than half of T-LGLL patients received immunosuppressive therapy. The study, taken as a whole, reports: In about 30% of the 18 patients, new TCR clonotypes emerged after therapy. Every T-LGLL patient had at least one immunodominant TCRbeta clonotype.

The sequenced sample was PBMCs. The rearrangement uses TRBV5-1 and TRBJ1-3, with D possibly being TRBD1 (6 bases). The receptor's source is a human donor with T large granular lymphocyte leukemia. Some clones in this sample may be carry-over from other donors' samples. CDR3 sequence reads: CASSVGQPGNTIYF. CDR3 coding DNA: TGCGCCAGCAGCGTAGGACAGCCTGGAAACACCATATATTTT.